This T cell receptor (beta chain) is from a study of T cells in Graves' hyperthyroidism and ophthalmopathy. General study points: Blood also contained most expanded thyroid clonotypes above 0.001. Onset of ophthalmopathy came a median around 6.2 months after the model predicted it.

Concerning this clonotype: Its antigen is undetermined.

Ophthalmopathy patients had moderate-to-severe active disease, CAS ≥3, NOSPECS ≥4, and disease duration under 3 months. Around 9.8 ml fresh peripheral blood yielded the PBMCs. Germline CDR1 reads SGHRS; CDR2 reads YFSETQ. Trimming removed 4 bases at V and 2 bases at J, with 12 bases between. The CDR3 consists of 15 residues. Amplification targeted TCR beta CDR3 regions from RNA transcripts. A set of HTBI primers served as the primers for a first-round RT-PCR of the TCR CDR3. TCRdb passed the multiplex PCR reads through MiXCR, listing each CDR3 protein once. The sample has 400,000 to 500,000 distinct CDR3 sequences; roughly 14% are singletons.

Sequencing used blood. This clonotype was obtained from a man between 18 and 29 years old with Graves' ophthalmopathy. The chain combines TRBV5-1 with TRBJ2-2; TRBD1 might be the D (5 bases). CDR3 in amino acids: CASSREGQNTGELFF. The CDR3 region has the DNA TGCGCCAGCAGCCGCGAAGGACAAAACACCGGGGAGCTGTTTTTT.